Listed below are T cell receptor beta chains from one sample, sequenced in a study of shared T cell receptors in the human thymus. Only in-frame clones appear in the TCRdb table, and some are missing; sequencing was by immunoSEQ multiplex PCR. Among about 660,000 clones, 87% were seen once, and the ten largest hold more than 0.009%. These data are also associated with another study on human thymus T cells.

Sequenced: thymocytes. These receptors originate from a boy under two years old with a congenital heart defect. Both conserved end residues are part of each CDR3. The order of the fields is D gene, V gene, clone size, J gene, CDR3 DNA, CDR3 protein. The D gene is left open where the match is weak. Size values are once, few and many counts, or a class for expanded clones, and some rows have none.

d_gene: NA; v_gene: TRBV7-2; abundance: NA; j_gene: TRBJ2-5; CDR3nt: TGTGCCAGCAGCCATTGGGGGGTCCCAATCCAAGAGACCCAGTACTTC; CDR3aa: CASSHWGVPIQETQYF
d_gene: NA; v_gene: TRBV5-8; abundance: NA; j_gene: TRBJ1-4; CDR3nt: TGTGCCAGCAGCCTGAGGGGGTCAGCAAAACCCGAGGGTGAAAAACTGTTTTTT; CDR3aa: CASSLRGSAKPEGEKLFF
d_gene: NA; v_gene: TRBV4-1; abundance: NA; j_gene: TRBJ2-2; CDR3nt: TGCGCCAGCAGCCAAGCGCCGAGGAACACCGGGGAGCTGTTTTTT; CDR3aa: CASSQAPRNTGELFF
d_gene: NA; v_gene: TRBV6-5; abundance: NA; j_gene: TRBJ2-5; CDR3nt: TGTGCCAGCACCGACCAGGTGACCCAGTACTTC; CDR3aa: CASTDQVTQYF
d_gene: TRBD1; v_gene: TRBV5-1; abundance: NA; j_gene: TRBJ1-2; CDR3nt: TGCGCCAGCAGCCCCCGGACAGGGTTTGGCTACACCTTC; CDR3aa: CASSPRTGFGYTF
d_gene: NA; v_gene: TRBV19; abundance: NA; j_gene: TRBJ1-5; CDR3nt: TGTGCCAGTAGTAACACAGGACCTGGTAGCAATCAGCCCCAGCATTTT; CDR3aa: CASSNTGPGSNQPQHF
d_gene: TRBD1; v_gene: TRBV2; abundance: NA; j_gene: TRBJ2-3; CDR3nt: TGTGCCAGCATCCAAGGCGGACAGGGGAGACGGGAGAGCACAGATACGCAGTATTTT; CDR3aa: CASIQGGQGRRESTDTQYF
d_gene: NA; v_gene: TRBV27; abundance: NA; j_gene: TRBJ1-1; CDR3nt: TGTGCCAGCAGTGAGCCCGAGGGAGAGGCTGAAGCTTTCTTT; CDR3aa: CASSEPEGEAEAFF
d_gene: TRBD1; v_gene: TRBV9; abundance: once; j_gene: TRBJ1-4; CDR3nt: TGTGCCAGCAGCATATCCCGGGACAGGGGCACCACCCCCAATGAAAAACTGTTTTTT; CDR3aa: CASSISRDRGTTPNEKLFF
d_gene: NA; v_gene: TRBV5-6; abundance: NA; j_gene: TRBJ1-4; CDR3nt: TGTGCCAGCAGCGGATCGAGGAAGAGGACAGTCAATGAAAAACTGTTTTTT; CDR3aa: CASSGSRKRTVNEKLFF
d_gene: NA; v_gene: TRBV7-2; abundance: NA; j_gene: TRBJ2-7; CDR3nt: TGTGCCAGCAGCTTAGCCATGACTCCGGGTGGCGTATACGAGCAGTACTTC; CDR3aa: CASSLAMTPGGVYEQYF
d_gene: TRBD2; v_gene: TRBV5-6; abundance: few; j_gene: TRBJ2-3; CDR3nt: TGTGCCAGCAGCTTGCGGGACTACCATAAAGATACGCAGTATTTT; CDR3aa: CASSLRDYHKDTQYF
d_gene: NA; v_gene: TRBV7-3; abundance: NA; j_gene: TRBJ2-7; CDR3nt: TGTGCCAGCAGCCAAATCGGCGGCAGACCCTACGAGCAGTACTTC; CDR3aa: CASSQIGGRPYEQYF
d_gene: TRBD1; v_gene: TRBV15; abundance: NA; j_gene: TRBJ1-1; CDR3nt: TGTGCCACCAGCAGAGAGACAGGGGTAGCTTTCTTT; CDR3aa: CATSRETGVAFF
d_gene: TRBD2; v_gene: TRBV5-8; abundance: NA; j_gene: TRBJ2-1; CDR3nt: TGTGCCAGCAGCTTGGCCGGGACTAGCGACTACAATGAGCAGTTCTTC; CDR3aa: CASSLAGTSDYNEQFF
d_gene: TRBD2; v_gene: TRBV5-4; abundance: NA; j_gene: TRBJ2-7; CDR3nt: TGTGCCAGCAGCTTGTCGGGGGGGCGACAGAACGGACTCTCCTACGAGCAGTACTTC; CDR3aa: CASSLSGGRQNGLSYEQYF
d_gene: NA; v_gene: TRBV25-1; abundance: once; j_gene: TRBJ2-1; CDR3nt: TGTGCCAGCAGTACGGGGGGTTGGCGGCGGGGGCCCTACAATGAGCAGTTCTTC; CDR3aa: CASSTGGWRRGPYNEQFF
d_gene: TRBD2; v_gene: TRBV19; abundance: NA; j_gene: TRBJ2-5; CDR3nt: TGTGCCAGTAGGGATCGGGGGGGTGGAGGAGAGACCCAGTACTTC; CDR3aa: CASRDRGGGGETQYF
d_gene: TRBD2; v_gene: TRBV28; abundance: once; j_gene: TRBJ2-2; CDR3nt: TGTGCCAGCACCAGGGTCTCCAGGGGGACTAGCAGCGGCGGGGAGCTGTTTTTT; CDR3aa: CASTRVSRGTSSGGELFF
d_gene: NA; v_gene: TRBV5-4; abundance: NA; j_gene: TRBJ1-1; CDR3nt: TGTGCCAGCAGCTTGGGCGCAACTCAGCCAGGGGAGCCTGAAGCTTTCTTT; CDR3aa: CASSLGATQPGEPEAFF
d_gene: TRBD2; v_gene: TRBV6-6; abundance: once; j_gene: TRBJ2-5; CDR3nt: TGTGCCAGCAGCCGACTAGCGGAAGAGACCCAGTACTTC; CDR3aa: CASSRLAEETQYF
d_gene: TRBD2; v_gene: TRBV6-5; abundance: NA; j_gene: TRBJ2-5; CDR3nt: TGTGCCAGCAGTTCCTACCCGGGACTAAAAGAGACCCAGTACTTC; CDR3aa: CASSSYPGLKETQYF
d_gene: NA; v_gene: TRBV5-1; abundance: NA; j_gene: TRBJ2-7; CDR3nt: TGCGCCAGCAGCTTGGTTTCAGGGATCTACGAGCAGTACTTC; CDR3aa: CASSLVSGIYEQYF
d_gene: TRBD2; v_gene: TRBV5-8; abundance: NA; j_gene: TRBJ2-1; CDR3nt: TGTGCCAGCAGCAACAGAGCGGGAATAGGTGAGCAGTTCTTC; CDR3aa: CASSNRAGIGEQFF
d_gene: NA; v_gene: TRBV4-3; abundance: few; j_gene: TRBJ2-7; CDR3nt: TGCGCCAGCAGTCTCACCCTCGGGACAACAACCTACGAGCAGTACTTC; CDR3aa: CASSLTLGTTTYEQYF
d_gene: TRBD1; v_gene: TRBV6-1; abundance: NA; j_gene: TRBJ1-1; CDR3nt: TGTGCCAGCAGTGAAGCCGGGACAGGGGACATGAACACTGAAGCTTTCTTT; CDR3aa: CASSEAGTGDMNTEAFF
d_gene: NA; v_gene: TRBV5-1; abundance: NA; j_gene: TRBJ2-3; CDR3nt: TGCGCCAGCAGCCCGCGGGACCTACAGGAAACACACACAGATACGCAGTATTTT; CDR3aa: CASSPRDLQETHTDTQYF
d_gene: NA; v_gene: TRBV29-1; abundance: NA; j_gene: TRBJ1-2; CDR3nt: TGCAGCGCCCTCCTATCTGGCTATGGCTACACCTTC; CDR3aa: CSALLSGYGYTF
d_gene: TRBD1; v_gene: TRBV28; abundance: NA; j_gene: TRBJ1-4; CDR3nt: TGTGCCAGCAGCCTGACAGGGGGCGATTTTAATGAAAAACTGTTTTTT; CDR3aa: CASSLTGGDFNEKLFF
d_gene: TRBD2; v_gene: TRBV4-3; abundance: NA; j_gene: TRBJ2-3; CDR3nt: TGCGCCAGCAGCTCTACTAGCGGGAGGGTCACAGATACGCAGTATTTT; CDR3aa: CASSSTSGRVTDTQYF
d_gene: NA; v_gene: TRBV7-9; abundance: once; j_gene: TRBJ1-5; CDR3nt: TGTGCCAGCAGCTTAGGGGGAGCTGATCAGCCCCAGCATTTT; CDR3aa: CASSLGGADQPQHF
d_gene: NA; v_gene: TRBV15; abundance: NA; j_gene: TRBJ2-1; CDR3nt: TGTGCCACCAGCGGTAGGGGGGGCTACTACAATGAGCAGTTCTTC; CDR3aa: CATSGRGGYYNEQFF
d_gene: TRBD2; v_gene: TRBV28; abundance: NA; j_gene: TRBJ2-1; CDR3nt: TGTGCCAGCAGTTTCGGTTTAGCGGGAGTAAATGAGCAGTTCTTC; CDR3aa: CASSFGLAGVNEQFF
d_gene: TRBD2; v_gene: TRBV7-2; abundance: NA; j_gene: TRBJ2-3; CDR3nt: TGTGCCAGCAGCTTAGTCTTTGCGGGACTAGCGGATACTGCAGATACGCAGTATTTT; CDR3aa: CASSLVFAGLADTADTQYF